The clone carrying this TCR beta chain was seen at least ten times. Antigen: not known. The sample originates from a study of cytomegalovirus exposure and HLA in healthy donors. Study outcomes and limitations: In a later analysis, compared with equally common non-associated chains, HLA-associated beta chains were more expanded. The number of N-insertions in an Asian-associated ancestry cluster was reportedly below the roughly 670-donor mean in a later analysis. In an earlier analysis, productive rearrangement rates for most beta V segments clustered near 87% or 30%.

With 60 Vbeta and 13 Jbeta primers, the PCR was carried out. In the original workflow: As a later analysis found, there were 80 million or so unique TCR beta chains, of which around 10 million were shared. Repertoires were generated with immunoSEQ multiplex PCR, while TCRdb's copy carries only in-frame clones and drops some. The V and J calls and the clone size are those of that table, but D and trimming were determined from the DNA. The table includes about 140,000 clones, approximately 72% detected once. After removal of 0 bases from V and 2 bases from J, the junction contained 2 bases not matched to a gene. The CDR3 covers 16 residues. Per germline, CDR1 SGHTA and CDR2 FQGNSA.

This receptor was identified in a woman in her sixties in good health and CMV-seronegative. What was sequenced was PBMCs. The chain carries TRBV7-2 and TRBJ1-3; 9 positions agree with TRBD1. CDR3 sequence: CASSLAGQGTGNTIYF. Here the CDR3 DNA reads TGTGCCAGCAGCTTAGCGGGACAGGGAACTGGAAACACCATATATTTT.